This TCR beta chain came from a study of OX40 agonist ivuxolimab in advanced cancers. The CDR3 contains 14 residues. General study points: Clonal expansion from baseline to week 6 occurred in both CD4+ and CD8+ T cells.

The data were produced by immunoSEQ multiplex PCR, yet TCRdb's version contains in-frame clones alone and is incomplete. In the table there are more than 45,000 clones, roughly 83% of which are singletons. In regard to this clone: Its specificity is unknown.

This material consisted of CD4+ or CD8+ T cells sorted from blood, taken in a trial of the OX40 agonist ivuxolimab. V usage is TRBV1 and J usage is TRBJ2-1; TRBD2, the table's D call, lacks a check against the DNA. TRBV1 is a pseudogene locus. The origin of this receptor is an adult with an advanced solid tumor such as melanoma, head and neck, liver or kidney cancer. The CDR3 reads CTSSQGLVYNEQFF. DNA of the CDR3: TGCACCAGCAGCCAAGGACTAGTGTACAATGAGCAGTTCTTC.